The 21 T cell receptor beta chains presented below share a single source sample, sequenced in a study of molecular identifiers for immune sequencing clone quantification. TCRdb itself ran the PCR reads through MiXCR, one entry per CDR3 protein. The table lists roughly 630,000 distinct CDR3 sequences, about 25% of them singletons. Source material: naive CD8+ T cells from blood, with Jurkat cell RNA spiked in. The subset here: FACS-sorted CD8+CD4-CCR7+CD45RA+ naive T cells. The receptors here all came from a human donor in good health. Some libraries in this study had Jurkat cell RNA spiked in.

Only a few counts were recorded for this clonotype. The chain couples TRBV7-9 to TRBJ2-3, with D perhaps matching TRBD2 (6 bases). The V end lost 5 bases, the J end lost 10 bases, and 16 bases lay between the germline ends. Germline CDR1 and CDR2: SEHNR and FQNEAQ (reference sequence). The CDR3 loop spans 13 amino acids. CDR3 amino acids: CASSPFRGKAQYF. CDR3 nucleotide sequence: TGTGCCAGCAGCCCCTTTCGGGGGAAGGCGCAGTATTTT.

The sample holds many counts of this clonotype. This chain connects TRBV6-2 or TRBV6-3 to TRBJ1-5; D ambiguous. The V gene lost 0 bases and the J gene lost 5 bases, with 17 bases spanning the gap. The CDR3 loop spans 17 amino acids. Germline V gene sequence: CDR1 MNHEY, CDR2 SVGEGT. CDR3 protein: CASSYSQTPRIDQPQHF. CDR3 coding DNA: TGTGCCAGCAGTTACTCGCAGACTCCTAGGATCGATCAGCCCCAGCATTTT.

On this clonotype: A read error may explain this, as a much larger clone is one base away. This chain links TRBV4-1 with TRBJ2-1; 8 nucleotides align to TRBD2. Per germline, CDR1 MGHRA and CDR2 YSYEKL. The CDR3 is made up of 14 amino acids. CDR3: CASTQAGGYNEQIF. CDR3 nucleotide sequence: TGCGCCAGCACCCAGGCGGGGGGTTACAATGAGCAGATCTTC.

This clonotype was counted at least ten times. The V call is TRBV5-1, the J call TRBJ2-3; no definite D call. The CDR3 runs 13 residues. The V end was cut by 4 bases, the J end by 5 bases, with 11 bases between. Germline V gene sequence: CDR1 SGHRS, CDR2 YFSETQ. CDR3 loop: CASSLWLGDTQYF. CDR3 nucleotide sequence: TGCGCCAGCAGCCTCTGGCTGGGAGATACGCAGTATTTT.

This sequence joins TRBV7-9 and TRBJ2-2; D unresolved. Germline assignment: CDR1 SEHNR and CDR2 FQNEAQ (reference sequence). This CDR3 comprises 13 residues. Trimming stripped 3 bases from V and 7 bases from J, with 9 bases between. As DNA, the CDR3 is TGTGCCAGCAGCTTTAAGGCTGGCGGGGAGCTGTTTTTT. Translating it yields CASSFKAGGELFF.

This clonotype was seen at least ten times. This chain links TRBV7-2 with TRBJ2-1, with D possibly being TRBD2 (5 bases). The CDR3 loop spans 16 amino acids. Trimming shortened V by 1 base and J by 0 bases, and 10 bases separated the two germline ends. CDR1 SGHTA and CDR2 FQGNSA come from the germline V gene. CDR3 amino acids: CASSLERMSSYNEQFF. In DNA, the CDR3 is TGTGCCAGCAGCTTAGAGCGGATGAGCTCCTACAATGAGCAGTTCTTC.

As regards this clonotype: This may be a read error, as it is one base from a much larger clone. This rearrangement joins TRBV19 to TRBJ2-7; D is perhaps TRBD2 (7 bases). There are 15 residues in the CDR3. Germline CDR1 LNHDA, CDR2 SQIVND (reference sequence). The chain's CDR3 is CASSTRQDAREERYF. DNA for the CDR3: TGTGCCAGTAGTACGAGACAGGATGCTCGGGAGGAGCGGTACTTC.

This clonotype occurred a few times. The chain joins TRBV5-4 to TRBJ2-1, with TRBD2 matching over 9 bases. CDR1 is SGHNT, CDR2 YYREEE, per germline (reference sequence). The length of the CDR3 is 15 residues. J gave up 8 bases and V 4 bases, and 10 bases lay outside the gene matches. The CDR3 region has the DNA TGTGCCAGCAGCCAGCAGCGGGGGGTTCTCGATGAGCAGTTCTTC. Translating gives CASSQQRGVLDEQFF.

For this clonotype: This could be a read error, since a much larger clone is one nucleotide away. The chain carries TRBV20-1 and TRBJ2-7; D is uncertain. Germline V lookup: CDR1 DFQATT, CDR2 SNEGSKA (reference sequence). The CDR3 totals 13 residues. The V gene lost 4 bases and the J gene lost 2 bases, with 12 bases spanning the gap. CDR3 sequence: CSAKGQATYEQYF. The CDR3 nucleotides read TGCAGTGCTAAAGGGCAAGCCACCTACGAGCAGTACTTC.

Written as DNA, the CDR3 is TGCAGTGCTAGAGATTTCGGGTCGCTAGCGGGGACCAACTACGAGCAGTACTTC. Encoded protein: CSARDFGSLAGTNYEQYF. This chain connects TRBV20-1 to TRBJ2-7; 9 nucleotides line up with TRBD2. Germline V gene data show CDR1 as DFQATT and CDR2 as SNEGSKA (reference sequence). The CDR3 is 18 residues long. J lost 3 bases, V lost 0 bases, and 15 bases had no gene match.

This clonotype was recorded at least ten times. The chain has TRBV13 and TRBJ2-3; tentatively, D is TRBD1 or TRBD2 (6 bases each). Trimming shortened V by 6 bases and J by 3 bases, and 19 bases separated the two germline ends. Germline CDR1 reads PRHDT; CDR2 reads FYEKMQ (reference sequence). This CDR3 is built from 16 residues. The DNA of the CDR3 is TGTGCCAGCAGTGCAGTGGGGGGCAGAGGGACAGATACGCAGTATTTT. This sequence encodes CASSAVGGRGTDTQYF. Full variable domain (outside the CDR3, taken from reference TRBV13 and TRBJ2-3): AAGVIQSPRHLIKEKRETATLKCYPIPRHDTVYWYQQGPGQDPQFLISFYEKMQSDKGSIPDRFSAQQFSDYHSELNMSSLELGDSALYFCASSAVGGRGTDTQYFGPGTRLTVL.

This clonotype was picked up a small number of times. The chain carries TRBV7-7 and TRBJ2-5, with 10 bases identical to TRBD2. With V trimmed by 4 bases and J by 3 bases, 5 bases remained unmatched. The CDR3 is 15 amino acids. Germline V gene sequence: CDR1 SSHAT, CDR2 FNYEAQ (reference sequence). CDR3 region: CASSSLAGGKETQYF. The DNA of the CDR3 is TGTGCCAGCAGCTCCTTAGCGGGGGGAAAAGAGACCCAGTACTTC.

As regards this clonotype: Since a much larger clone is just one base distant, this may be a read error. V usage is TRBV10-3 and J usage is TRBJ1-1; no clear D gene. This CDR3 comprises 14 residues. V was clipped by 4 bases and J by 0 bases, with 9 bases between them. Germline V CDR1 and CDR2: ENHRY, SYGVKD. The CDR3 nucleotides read TGTGCCATCAGTGGGTCTAGGATGAACACTGAAGCTTTCTTT. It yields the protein CAISGSRMNTEAFF.

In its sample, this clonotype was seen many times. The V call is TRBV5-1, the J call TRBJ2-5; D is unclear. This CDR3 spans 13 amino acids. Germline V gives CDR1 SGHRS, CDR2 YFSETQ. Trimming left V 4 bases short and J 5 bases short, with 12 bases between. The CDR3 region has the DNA TGCGCCAGCAGCCAGAGTCGTTGGGAGACCCAGTACTTC. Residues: CASSQSRWETQYF.

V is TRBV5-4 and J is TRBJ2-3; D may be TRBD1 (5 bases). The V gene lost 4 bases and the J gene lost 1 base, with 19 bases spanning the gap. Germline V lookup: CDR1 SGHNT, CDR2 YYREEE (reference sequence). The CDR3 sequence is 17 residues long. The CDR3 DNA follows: TGTGCCAGCAGCCAAAACCTACTGACAGCTCGCACAGATACGCAGTATTTT. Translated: CASSQNLLTARTDTQYF.

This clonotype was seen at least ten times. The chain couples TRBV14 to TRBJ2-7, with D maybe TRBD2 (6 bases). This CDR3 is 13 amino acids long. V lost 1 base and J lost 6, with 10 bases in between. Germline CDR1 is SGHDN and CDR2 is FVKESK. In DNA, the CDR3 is TGTGCCAGCAGCCAAGGGGTCGGGGGCGAGCAGTACTTC. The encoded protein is CASSQGVGGEQYF.

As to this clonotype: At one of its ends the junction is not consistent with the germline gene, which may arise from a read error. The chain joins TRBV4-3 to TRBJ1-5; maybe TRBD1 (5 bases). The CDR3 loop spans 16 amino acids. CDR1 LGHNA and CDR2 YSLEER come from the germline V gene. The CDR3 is CARSQVWRGGNQPQHF. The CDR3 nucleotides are TGCGCCCGCAGCCAAGTCTGGCGGGGGGGCAATCAGCCCCAGCATTTT.

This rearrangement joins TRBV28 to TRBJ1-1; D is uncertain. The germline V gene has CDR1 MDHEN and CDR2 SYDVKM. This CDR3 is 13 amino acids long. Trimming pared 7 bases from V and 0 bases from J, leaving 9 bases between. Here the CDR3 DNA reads TGTGCCAGCACCTACAGAATGAACACTGAAGCTTTCTTT. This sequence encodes CASTYRMNTEAFF.

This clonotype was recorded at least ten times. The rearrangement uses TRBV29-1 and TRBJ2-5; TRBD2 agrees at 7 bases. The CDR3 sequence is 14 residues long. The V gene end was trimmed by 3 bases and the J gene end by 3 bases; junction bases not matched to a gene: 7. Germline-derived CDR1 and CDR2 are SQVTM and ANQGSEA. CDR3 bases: TGCAGCGTTGAGGGCGGGGGTAGAGAAGAGACCCAGTACTTC. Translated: CSVEGGGREETQYF.

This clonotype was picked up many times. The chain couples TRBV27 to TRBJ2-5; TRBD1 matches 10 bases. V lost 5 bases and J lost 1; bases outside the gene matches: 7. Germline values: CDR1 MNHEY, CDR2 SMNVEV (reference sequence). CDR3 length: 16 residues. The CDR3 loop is CASSTLTGGGQETQYF. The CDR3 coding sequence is TGTGCCAGCAGTACACTGACAGGGGGCGGCCAAGAGACCCAGTACTTC.

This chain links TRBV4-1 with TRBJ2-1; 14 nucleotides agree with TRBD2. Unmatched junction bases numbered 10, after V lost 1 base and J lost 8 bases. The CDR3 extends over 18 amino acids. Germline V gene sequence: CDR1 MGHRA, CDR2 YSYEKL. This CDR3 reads CASSQVSLTSGRDHEQFF. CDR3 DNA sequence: TGCGCCAGCAGCCAAGTGAGCCTGACTAGCGGGAGGGATCATGAGCAGTTCTTC.